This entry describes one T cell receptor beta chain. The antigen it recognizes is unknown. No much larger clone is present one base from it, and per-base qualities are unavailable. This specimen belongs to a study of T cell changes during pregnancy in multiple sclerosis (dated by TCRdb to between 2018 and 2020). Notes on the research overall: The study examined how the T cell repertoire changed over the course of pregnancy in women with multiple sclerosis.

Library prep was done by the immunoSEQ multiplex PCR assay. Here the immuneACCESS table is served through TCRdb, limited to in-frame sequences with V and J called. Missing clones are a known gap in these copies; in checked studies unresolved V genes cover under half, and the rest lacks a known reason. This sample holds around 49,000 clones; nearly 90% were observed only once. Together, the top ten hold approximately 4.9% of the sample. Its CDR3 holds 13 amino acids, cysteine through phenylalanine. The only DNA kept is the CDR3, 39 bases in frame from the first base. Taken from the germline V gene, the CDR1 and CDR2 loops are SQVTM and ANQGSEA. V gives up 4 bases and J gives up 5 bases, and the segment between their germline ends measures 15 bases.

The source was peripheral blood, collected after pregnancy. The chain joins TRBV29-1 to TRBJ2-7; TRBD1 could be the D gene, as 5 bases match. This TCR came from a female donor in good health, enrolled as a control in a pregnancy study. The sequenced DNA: TGCAGCGTTGTGAAAGGGGCGAACAACGAGCAGTACTTC. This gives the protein CSVVKGANNEQYF.